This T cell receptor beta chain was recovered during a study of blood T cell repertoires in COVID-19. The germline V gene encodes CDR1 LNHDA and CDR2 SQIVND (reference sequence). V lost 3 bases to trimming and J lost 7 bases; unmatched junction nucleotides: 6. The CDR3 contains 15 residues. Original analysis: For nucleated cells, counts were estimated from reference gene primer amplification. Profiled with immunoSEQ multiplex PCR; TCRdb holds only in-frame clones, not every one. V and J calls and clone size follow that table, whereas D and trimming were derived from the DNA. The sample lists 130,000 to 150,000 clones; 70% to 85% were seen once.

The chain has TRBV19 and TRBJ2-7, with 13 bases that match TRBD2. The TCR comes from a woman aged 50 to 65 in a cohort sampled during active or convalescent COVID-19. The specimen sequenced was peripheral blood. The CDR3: CASSITSGGASEQYF. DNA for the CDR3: TGTGCCAGTAGTATCACTAGCGGGGGGGCGAGTGAGCAGTACTTC.